The 8 T cell receptor beta chains in this list originate from one sample, sequenced in a study of PD-L1 blockade in urothelial cancer. Only in-frame clones appear in the TCRdb table, and some are missing; sequencing was by immunoSEQ multiplex PCR. Here the sample spans about 66,000 clones, 88% being singletons. Time point defined: peripheral blood 6 weeks after treatment start. The sample in question was PBMCs, obtained around atezolizumab (anti-PD-L1) treatment. The receptors originated from a man aged 55 to 69 with urothelial cancer.

This clone has a single count. The gene calls are TRBV7-2 and TRBJ1-2; D gene uncertain. Between the trimmed V and J ends, which lost 0 bases and 8 bases, there was a span of 7 bases. CDR1 SGHTA and CDR2 FQGNSA come from the germline V gene. This CDR3 region has 12 residues. The CDR3 DNA follows: TGTGCCAGCAGCTTAGCGTTCGGGGGCTACACCTTC. It yields the protein CASSLAFGGYTF.

The V and J genes are TRBV7-9 and TRBJ2-1, with 10 bases lining up with TRBD2. The length of the CDR3 is 16 residues. Trimming at V came to 5 bases and at J to 6 bases, leaving 10 bases not matched to a gene. Germline values: CDR1 SEHNR, CDR2 FQNEAQ (reference sequence). The CDR3 here is CASSAQGLAGANEQFF. The CDR3 DNA is TGTGCCAGCAGCGCTCAAGGGCTAGCGGGAGCCAATGAGCAGTTCTTC.

The J gene is TRBJ2-7, the V gene TRBV5-5; 9 bases are shared with TRBD1. Per germline, CDR1 SGHKS and CDR2 YYEKEE (reference sequence). Germline trimming cut 4 bases from V and 7 bases from J; bases unmatched to any gene: 9. This CDR3 contains 14 residues. In DNA, the CDR3 is TGTGCCAGCAGCCTCCCGGACAGGGGAGGGGAGCAGTACTTC. Translated, it gives CASSLPDRGGEQYF.

V and J are TRBV11-2 and TRBJ1-1, with 9 bases lining up with TRBD1. Germline CDR1 is SGHAT and CDR2 is FQNNGV. The CDR3 spans 16 residues. Trimming took 0 bases from V and 0 from J; bases not matched to a gene: 2. The CDR3 region has the DNA TGTGCCAGCAGCTTAGAAGGACAGGGGCTGAACACTGAAGCTTTCTTT. Protein product: CASSLEGQGLNTEAFF.

This clone was observed a single time. The chain carries TRBV2 and TRBJ2-1, with TRBD1 matching over 7 bases. This CDR3 has 13 residues. From germline, CDR1 is SNHLY and CDR2 FYNNEI. V was clipped by 6 bases and J by 4 bases; unmatched bases: 3. CDR3 amino acids: CASSVGQYNEQFF. Written as DNA, the CDR3 is TGTGCCAGCAGCGTGGGACAGTACAATGAGCAGTTCTTC. Based on the CDR3 plus reference TRBV2 and TRBJ2-1, the full variable domain is EPEVTQTPSHQVTQMGQEVILRCVPISNHLYFYWYRQILGQKVEFLVSFYNNEISEKSEIFDDQFSVERPDGSNFTLKIRSTKLEDSAMYFCASSVGQYNEQFFGPGTRLTVL.

The genes are TRBV6-5 and TRBJ2-4, with D possibly matching TRBD2 (5 bases). The CDR3 has 13 residues. Trimming left V 8 bases short and J 3 bases short, with 11 bases between. Germline assignment: CDR1 MNHEY and CDR2 SVGAGI. The CDR3 sequence is CASRDGNKNIQYF. The DNA for the CDR3 is TGTGCCAGCCGGGATGGGAACAAAAACATTCAGTACTTC.

The gene calls are TRBV5-6 and TRBJ2-3; D might be TRBD1 (5 bases). Germline values: CDR1 SGHDT, CDR2 YYEEEE. This CDR3 spans 13 amino acids. Trimming took off 7 bases at V and 6 bases at J, with 15 bases between the two ends. The CDR3 is CASLGQGRDTQYF. The CDR3, as DNA: TGTGCCAGCTTAGGGCAGGGTCGCGATACGCAGTATTTT.

This chain's CDR3 is CASSSPSGQYF. The CDR3 bases are TGTGCCAGCAGTTCCCCCAGCGGGCAGTACTTC. This chain connects TRBV28 to TRBJ2-7; tentative D call: TRBD2 (5 bases). This CDR3 contains 11 residues. Trimming took off 4 bases at V and 9 bases at J, with 10 bases between the two ends. The germline CDR1 and CDR2 sequences are MDHEN and SYDVKM. The whole variable domain, remainder taken from reference TRBV28 and TRBJ2-7, is DVKVTQSSRYLVKRTGEKVFLECVQDMDHENMFWYRQDPGLGLRLIYFSYDVKMKEKGDIPEGYSVSREKKERFSLILESASTNQTSMYLCASSSPSGQYFGPGTRLTVT.